Below, one T cell receptor beta chain is given with its context. Its antigen remains unknown. The V gene's germline CDR1 is SGHRS and CDR2 YFSETQ. The V gene lost 3 bases and the J gene lost 1 base, with 16 bases spanning the gap. This CDR3 contains 16 residues. Amplification of TCR beta CDR3 regions used RNA as the template. With the HTBI primer set, the TCR CDR3 went through a first round of RT-PCR. TCRdb independently ran MiXCR on the multiplex PCR reads; one entry per CDR3 protein. The table has 270,000 or so distinct CDR3 sequences, roughly 15% seen once. The sample is drawn from a study of T cells in Graves' hyperthyroidism and ophthalmopathy. Study-level information: Specimen type is peripheral blood, collected at initial diagnosis prior to any treatment. The study, taken as a whole, reports: In blood, most of the thyroid clonotypes expanded above 0.001 were also present.

The specimen was blood. The clonotype comes from a woman aged 50 to 60 with Graves' hyperthyroidism that later progressed to Graves' ophthalmopathy. The rearrangement links TRBV5-1 to TRBJ2-5, with unresolved D. The CDR3 DNA follows: TGCGCCAGCAGCTGGACGCTAACGGGCGCCCAAGAGACCCAGTACTTC. It translates to CASSWTLTGAQETQYF.